The subject of this entry is one T cell receptor (beta chain). Its cognate antigen is unknown. These data belong to a study of cytomegalovirus exposure and HLA in healthy donors. About the research overall: From about 180 million T cells, an earlier analysis saw 120 million or so unique TCR beta sequences. Study outcomes and limitations: The number of N-insertions in an Asian-associated ancestry cluster was reportedly below the approximately 680-donor mean in a later analysis. The study reported that TCR beta sequences accurately predicted HLA-A and HLA-B alleles in most subjects.

The donors, nominally healthy at sampling, likely had unrecorded immune exposures. 13 Jbeta primers and 60 Vbeta primers were used for the PCR. Data came from immunoSEQ multiplex PCR; TCRdb stores just in-frame clones and leaves some out. This repertoire shows approximately 220,000 clones, about 81% found once; its top ten account for about 6%. Germline V gene lookup returns CDR1 LNHDA and CDR2 SQIVND (reference sequence). CDR3 size: 17 residues. Losses at the gene ends were 7 bases for V and 3 bases for J; bases not matched to a gene: 7. This sequence was found in a man aged 40-49 years in good health and CMV-seropositive. Input material: PBMCs. The chain is built from TRBV19 and TRBJ2-2; TRBD2 matches at 14 bases. CDR3 amino acids: CASTGTSGRDYTGELFF. The CDR3 nucleotides are TGTGCCAGTACCGGGACTAGCGGGAGAGATTACACCGGGGAGCTGTTTTTT.